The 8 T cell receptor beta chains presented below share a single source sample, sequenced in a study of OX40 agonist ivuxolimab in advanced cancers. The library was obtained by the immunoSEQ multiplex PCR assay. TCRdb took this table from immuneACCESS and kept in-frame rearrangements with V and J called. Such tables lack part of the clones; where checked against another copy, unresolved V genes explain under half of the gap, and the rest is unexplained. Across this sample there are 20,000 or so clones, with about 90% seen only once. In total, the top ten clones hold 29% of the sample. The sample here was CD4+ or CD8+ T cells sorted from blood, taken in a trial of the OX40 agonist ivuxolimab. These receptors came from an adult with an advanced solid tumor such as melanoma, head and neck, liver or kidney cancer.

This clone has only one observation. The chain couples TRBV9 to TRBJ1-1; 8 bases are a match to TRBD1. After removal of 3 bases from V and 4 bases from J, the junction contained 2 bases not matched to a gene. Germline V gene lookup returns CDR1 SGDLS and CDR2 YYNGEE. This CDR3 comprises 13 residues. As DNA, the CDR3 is TGTGCCAGCAGCGGGACAGGGAGCACTGAAGCTTTCTTT. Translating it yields CASSGTGSTEAFF.

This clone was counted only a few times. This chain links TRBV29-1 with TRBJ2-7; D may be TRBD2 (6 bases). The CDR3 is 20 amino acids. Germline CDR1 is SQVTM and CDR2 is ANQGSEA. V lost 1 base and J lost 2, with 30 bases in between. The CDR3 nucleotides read TGCAGCGTTGAAGGAATAGAGACGGCCCACCCCGGGGGTGTGACCTACGAGCAGTACTTC. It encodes CSVEGIETAHPGGVTYEQYF.

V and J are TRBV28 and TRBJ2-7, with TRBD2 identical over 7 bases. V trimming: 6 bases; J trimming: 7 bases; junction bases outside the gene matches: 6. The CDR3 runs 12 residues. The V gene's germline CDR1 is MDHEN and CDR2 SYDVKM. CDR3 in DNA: TGTGCCAGCAGACGGGGGGTGGTTGAGCAGTACTTC. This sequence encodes CASRRGVVEQYF.

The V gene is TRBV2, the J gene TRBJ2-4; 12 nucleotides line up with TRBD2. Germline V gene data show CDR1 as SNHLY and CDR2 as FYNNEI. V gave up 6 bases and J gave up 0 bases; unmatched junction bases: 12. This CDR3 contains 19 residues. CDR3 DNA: TGTGCCAGCAGGGAAACACTAGCGGGAGGCCTGCTAGCCAAAAACATTCAGTACTTC. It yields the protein CASRETLAGGLLAKNIQYF.

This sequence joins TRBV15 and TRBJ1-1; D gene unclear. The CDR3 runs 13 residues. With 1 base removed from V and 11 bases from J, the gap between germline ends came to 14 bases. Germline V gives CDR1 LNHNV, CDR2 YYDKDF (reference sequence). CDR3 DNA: TGTGCCACCAGCAGAGGTGCAGGCTCAGAGGCTTTCTTT. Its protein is CATSRGAGSEAFF.

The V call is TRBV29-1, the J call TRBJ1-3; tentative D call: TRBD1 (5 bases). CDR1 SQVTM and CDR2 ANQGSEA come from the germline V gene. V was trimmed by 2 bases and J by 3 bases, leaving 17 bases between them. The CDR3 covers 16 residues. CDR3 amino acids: CSVEQSGKKFGNTIYF. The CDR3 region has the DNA TGCAGCGTTGAACAGTCAGGGAAGAAGTTTGGAAACACCATATATTTT. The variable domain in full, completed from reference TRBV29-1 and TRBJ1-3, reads SAVISQKPSRDICQRGTSLTIQCQVDSQVTMMFWYRQQPGQSLTLIATANQGSEATYESGFVIDKFPISRPNLTFSTLTVSNMSPEDSSIYLCSVEQSGKKFGNTIYFGEGSWLTVV.

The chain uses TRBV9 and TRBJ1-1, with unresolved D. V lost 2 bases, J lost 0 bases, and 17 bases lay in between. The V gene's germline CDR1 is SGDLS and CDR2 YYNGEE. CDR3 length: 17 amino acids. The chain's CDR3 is CASSVFGVPTVNTEAFF. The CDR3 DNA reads TGTGCCAGCAGCGTTTTCGGGGTGCCGACGGTGAACACTGAAGCTTTCTTT. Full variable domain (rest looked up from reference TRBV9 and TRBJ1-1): DSGVTQTPKHLITATGQRVTLRCSPRSGDLSVYWYQQSLDQGLQFLIQYYNGEERAKGNILERFSAQQFPDLHSELNLSSLELGDSALYFCASSVFGVPTVNTEAFFGQGTRLTVV.

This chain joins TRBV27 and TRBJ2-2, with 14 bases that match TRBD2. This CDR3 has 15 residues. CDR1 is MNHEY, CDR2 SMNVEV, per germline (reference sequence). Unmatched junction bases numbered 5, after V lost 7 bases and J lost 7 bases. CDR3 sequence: CASTIGTSGSGELFF. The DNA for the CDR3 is TGTGCCAGCACCATTGGGACTAGCGGGAGCGGGGAGCTGTTTTTT.